Shown below are 18 T cell receptor beta chains from a single sample sequenced in a study of T-cell reconstitution after alpha-beta-depleted transplantation in children. For TCRbeta, the library was prepared with unique molecular identifiers. TCRdb reanalysed the PCR reads using MiXCR and keeps one entry per CDR3 protein. The table shows around 600,000 distinct CDR3 sequences, with roughly 10% occurring only once. This material consisted of PBMCs from the stem cell graft donor, taken from the stem cell graft. Receptor source: a human donor who donated a stem cell graft to a child with acute myeloid leukemia.

This clonotype was detected many times. The chain carries TRBV20-1 and TRBJ2-3; D may correspond to TRBD1 or TRBD2 (5 bases each). The V end was cut by 6 bases, the J end by 2 bases, with 15 bases between. Looked up from germline, CDR1 is DFQATT and CDR2 is SNEGSKA (reference sequence). This CDR3 has 14 residues. CDR3 DNA sequence: TGCAGTGCCGACGGGGCCACCTCCACAGATACGCAGTATTTT. Protein product: CSADGATSTDTQYF.

This clonotype was observed at least ten times. The J gene is TRBJ2-6, the V gene TRBV20-1, with 14 bases matching TRBD2. This CDR3 comprises 18 residues. Germline lookup yields CDR1 DFQATT and CDR2 SNEGSKA (reference sequence). The V segment lost 5 bases and the J segment 0 bases; nucleotides outside the gene matches: 6. The CDR3 loop reads CSAGGLAGGSSGANVLTF. The CDR3 nucleotides read TGCAGTGCTGGAGGACTAGCGGGAGGATCCTCTGGGGCCAACGTCCTGACTTTC.

This clonotype was counted between two and nine times. This sequence joins TRBV11-2 and TRBJ2-6; D is perhaps TRBD2 (7 bases). V was clipped by 5 bases and J by 0 bases, with 17 bases between them. This CDR3 region has 18 residues. Per germline, CDR1 SGHAT and CDR2 FQNNGV. CDR3 residues: CASSHYGGQISGANVLTF. CDR3 nucleotides: TGTGCCAGCAGCCACTACGGGGGGCAGATCTCTGGGGCCAACGTCCTGACTTTC.

This chain joins TRBV20-1 and TRBJ2-6; possibly TRBD1 for D (6 bases). The germline CDR1 and CDR2 sequences are DFQATT and SNEGSKA (reference sequence). V shed 3 bases and J shed 1 base, with 10 bases lying between them. The CDR3 loop spans 15 amino acids. The CDR3: CSASTDRSGANVLTF. The CDR3 DNA sequence: TGCAGTGCTAGTACGGACAGATCTGGGGCCAACGTCCTGACTTTC.

Comment on this clonotype: A junction end diverges from the germline sequence, so it may reflect a read error. This sequence joins TRBV2 and TRBJ2-7; TRBD2 aligns across 14 bases. Germline assignment: CDR1 SNHLY and CDR2 FYNNEI. The CDR3 loop spans 18 amino acids. CDR3 sequence (DNA): TGTGCCTGCAGTGGACCGGGACTAGCGGGAGTAGGGTCCTACGAGCAGTACTTC. Translation gives CACSGPGLAGVGSYEQYF.

This clonotype has only a few counts. V is TRBV7-8 and J is TRBJ2-3; possible D gene TRBD2, 5 bases. The V gene lost 2 bases and the J gene lost 0 bases, with 15 bases spanning the gap. The CDR3 has 17 residues. Germline CDR1 is SGHVS and CDR2 is FQNEAQ. This CDR3 is CASSLLRPTISTDTQYF. CDR3 sequence (DNA): TGTGCCAGCAGCTTATTGAGACCGACTATTAGCACAGATACGCAGTATTTT.

This clonotype was recorded at least ten times. The genes are TRBV7-3 and TRBJ2-2, with TRBD1 matching over 9 bases. This CDR3 contains 15 residues. The J segment lost 4 bases and the V segment lost 4 bases, leaving 4 bases of the junction unmatched. The V gene's germline CDR1 is SGHTA and CDR2 FQGTGA. CDR3 coding DNA: TGTGCCAGCAGCTCACAGGGGGCGGGCACCGGGGAGCTGTTTTTT. It codes for CASSSQGAGTGELFF. Looking up the rest from reference TRBV7-3 and TRBJ2-2 gives the full variable domain: GAGVSQTPSNKVTEKGKYVELRCDPISGHTALYWYRQSLGQGPEFLIYFQGTGAADDSGLPNDRFFAVRPEGSVSTLKIQRTERGDSAVYLCASSSQGAGTGELFFGEGSRLTVL.

The chain uses TRBV28 and TRBJ2-3; no definite D call. The CDR3 is 12 residues long. Per the germline V gene, CDR1 is MDHEN and CDR2 is SYDVKM. V dropped 6 bases and J dropped 4 bases, with 8 bases sitting between them. The CDR3 loop is CASRLAPDTQYF. The CDR3 nucleotides read TGTGCCAGCAGATTAGCCCCAGATACGCAGTATTTT.

This clonotype was recorded once. A much larger clone sits a single nucleotide away, making a read error possible. The rearrangement links TRBV20-1 to TRBJ2-5; TRBD2 matches at 7 bases. J gave up 0 bases and V 3 bases, and 4 bases lay outside the gene matches. CDR1 and CDR2 from the germline V gene are DFQATT and SNEGSKA (reference sequence). The CDR3 contains 14 residues. CDR3 region: CSARDGTNQETQYF. CDR3 nucleotides: TGCAGTGCTAGGGACGGGACTAACCAAGAGACCCAGTACTTC.

The chain combines TRBV27 with TRBJ1-1; a possible D gene is TRBD1 (6 bases). This CDR3 contains 15 residues. Deletions cut 7 bases from V and 3 bases from J, with 18 bases between. Germline V gene lookup returns CDR1 MNHEY and CDR2 SMNVEV (reference sequence). The chain's CDR3 is CASTLGGAWDTEAFF. The CDR3 nucleotides are TGTGCCAGCACTCTAGGGGGGGCATGGGACACTGAAGCTTTCTTT.

The J gene is TRBJ2-1, the V gene TRBV7-3, with D possibly TRBD1 on 5 matching bases. Germline V CDR1 and CDR2: SGHTA, FQGTGA. V shed 1 base and J shed 8 bases, with 21 bases lying between them. This CDR3 contains 17 residues. The CDR3 DNA is TGTGCCAGCAGCTTAAACTACCAAGGGGCGCTAGGGGATGAGCAGTTCTTC. The encoded protein is CASSLNYQGALGDEQFF.

The chain carries TRBV7-3 and TRBJ2-2, with 10 bases that match TRBD1. This CDR3 is 16 amino acids long. V shed 1 base, J shed 5 bases, and the junction held 4 bases outside the gene matches. CDR1 SGHTA and CDR2 FQGTGA come from the germline V gene. CDR3 bases: TGTGCCAGCAGCTTAAATCCGGACAGGGGGACCGGGGAGCTGTTTTTT. It encodes CASSLNPDRGTGELFF.

The chain joins TRBV20-1 to TRBJ1-2; tentatively, D is TRBD1 (5 bases). V was clipped by 3 bases and J by 3 bases, with 14 bases between them. CDR1 and CDR2 (germline): DFQATT, SNEGSKA (reference sequence). This CDR3 is 14 amino acids long. Here the CDR3 DNA reads TGCAGTGCTAGGGACTTCGGGGCCCACTATGGCTACACCTTC. Its translation: CSARDFGAHYGYTF.

This clonotype was picked up many times. The V gene is TRBV12-3 or TRBV12-4, the J gene TRBJ2-5; D is perhaps TRBD2 (5 bases). The CDR3 is 14 residues long. Trimming took 0 bases from V and 4 from J, leaving 9 bases between them. CDR3 bases: TGTGCCAGCAGTTTAGCGGGAGTGTCAGAGACCCAGTACTTC. Amino acids: CASSLAGVSETQYF.

This clonotype has more than one count but fewer than ten. This sequence joins TRBV7-9 and TRBJ2-1; 7 nucleotides line up with TRBD2. J lost 8 bases, V lost 1 base, and 5 bases had no gene match. CDR1 and CDR2 from the germline V gene are SEHNR and FQNEAQ (reference sequence). This CDR3 has 14 amino acids. This chain's CDR3 is CASSLGDYQDEQFF. Here the CDR3 DNA reads TGTGCCAGCAGCTTAGGGGACTATCAGGATGAGCAGTTCTTC.

In this sample, this clonotype turned up many times. The J gene is TRBJ1-2, the V gene TRBV12-3 or TRBV12-4, with 7 bases aligning to TRBD1. V was clipped by 5 bases and J by 4 bases; unmatched bases: 7. CDR3 length: 14 amino acids. The CDR3 DNA sequence: TGTGCCAGCAGTCCCGCTTCAGGGGGCTATGGCTACACCTTC. The encoded protein is CASSPASGGYGYTF.

The V call is TRBV20-1, the J call TRBJ1-1; the D is unclear. Germline CDR1 is DFQATT and CDR2 is SNEGSKA (reference sequence). CDR3 length: 13 residues. Between the trimmed V and J ends, which lost 3 bases and 6 bases, there was a span of 14 bases. The CDR3 here is CSARPDPSSEAFF. CDR3 bases: TGCAGTGCTAGGCCCGACCCAAGCTCTGAAGCTTTCTTT.

This chain uses TRBV20-1 with TRBJ2-7; 9 bases agree with TRBD1. Germline CDR1 reads DFQATT; CDR2 reads SNEGSKA (reference sequence). The trim removed 8 bases at V and 0 bases at J, leaving 11 bases unmatched. The CDR3 is 15 amino acids. CDR3 sequence: CSIDAGTGSSYEQYF. The CDR3 DNA reads TGCAGTATCGACGCCGGGACAGGGAGCTCCTACGAGCAGTACTTC.